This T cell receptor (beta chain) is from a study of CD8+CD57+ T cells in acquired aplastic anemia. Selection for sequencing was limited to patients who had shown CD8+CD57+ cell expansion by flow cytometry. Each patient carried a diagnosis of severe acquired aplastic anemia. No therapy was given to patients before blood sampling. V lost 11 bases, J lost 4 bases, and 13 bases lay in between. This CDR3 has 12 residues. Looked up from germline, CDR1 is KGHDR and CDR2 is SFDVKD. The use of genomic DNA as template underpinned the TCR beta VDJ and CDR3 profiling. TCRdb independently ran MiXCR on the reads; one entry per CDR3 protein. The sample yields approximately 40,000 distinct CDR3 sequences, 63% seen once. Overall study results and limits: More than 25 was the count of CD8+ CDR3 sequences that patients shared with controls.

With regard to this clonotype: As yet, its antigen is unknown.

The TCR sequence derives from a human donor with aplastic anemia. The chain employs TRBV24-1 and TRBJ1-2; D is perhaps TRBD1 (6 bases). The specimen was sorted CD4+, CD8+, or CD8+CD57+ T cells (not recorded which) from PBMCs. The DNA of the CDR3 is TGTGCCAGCAGCAAGGACAGCTATGGCTACACCTTC. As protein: CASSKDSYGYTF.